This TCR beta chain comes out of a study of T cell repertoires in cytomegalovirus infection. Turning to the study itself: TCR beta signatures that were public indicated CMV infection and matching HLA type.

TCRdb re-analysed the reads in MiXCR, keeping a single row per CDR3 protein. The sample records hundreds of thousands of distinct CDR3 sequences, 20% to 25% being singletons. Whole-study findings and limits: The ex vivo response was dominated by HLA-C-restricted CMV-specific TCR beta clonotypes. Of the TCR beta families, the public ones yielded a cumulative frequency that identified carriers of CMV plus the relevant HLA.

There are 13 residues in the CDR3. Germline CDR1 is MDHEN and CDR2 is SYDVKM. Trimming took 8 bases from V and 5 from J; bases not matched to a gene: 8. Notes on this clonotype: Its antigen is not identified.

The chain couples TRBV28 to TRBJ1-1; TRBD1 aligns across 7 bases. Sequenced: CD8+ T cells from PBMCs. The source is a human donor in good health (CMV status not recorded). Some clones in this sample may be carry-over from other donors' samples. CDR3 loop: CASGMTGQTEAFF. CDR3 nucleotides: TGTGCCAGCGGGATGACAGGGCAAACTGAAGCTTTCTTT.